A single sample is the source of the 25 T cell receptor beta chains below, sequenced in a study of control samples from healthy donors and cancer patients. TCRdb's table, derived via immunoSEQ multiplex PCR, lists solely in-frame clones and lacks some. The sample records approximately 150,000 clones, about 94% being singletons. Sequencing was done on a sample of PBMCs. Receptors originate from a man between 60 and 75 years old with colorectal cancer.

The V and J genes are TRBV3-1 (or the pseudogene TRBV3-2) and TRBJ2-3; D uncertain. Trimming cost V 2 bases and J 3 bases, with 0 bases left between them. The CDR3 has 11 residues. The germline V gene has CDR1 LGHDT and CDR2 YNNKEL (reference sequence). The CDR3 coding sequence is TGTGCCAGCAGCCAAACAGATACGCAGTATTTT. It encodes CASSQTDTQYF.

This clone was found once. V and J are TRBV7-8 and TRBJ1-5, with D possibly matching TRBD1 (5 bases). Trimming left V 5 bases short and J 0 bases short, with 8 bases between. The CDR3 is made up of 14 amino acids. The germline V gene has CDR1 SGHVS and CDR2 FQNEAQ. In nucleotides, the CDR3 is TGTGCCAGCAGCCGGGACTATAGCAATCAGCCCCAGCATTTT. Amino acid sequence: CASSRDYSNQPQHF.

The chain combines TRBV19 with TRBJ1-1; unclear D gene. This CDR3 has 15 residues. Trimming left V 6 bases short and J 1 base short, with 15 bases between. The germline CDR1 and CDR2 sequences are LNHDA and SQIVND (reference sequence). DNA for the CDR3: TGTGCCAGTAGAAAACCCCCTCCACCGAACACTGAAGCTTTCTTT. It yields the protein CASRKPPPPNTEAFF.

The V call is TRBV10-3, the J call TRBJ2-2; 7 bases map to TRBD2. The CDR3 consists of 16 residues. Trimming cost V 3 bases and J 3 bases; bases outside gene matches: 7. Germline CDR1 and CDR2: ENHRY and SYGVKD. The CDR3 here is CAISDQRGRDTGELFF. DNA for the CDR3: TGTGCCATCAGTGACCAGCGGGGAAGGGACACCGGGGAGCTGTTTTTT.

The CDR3 DNA sequence: TGTGCCAGCAGCTCCGGAACTAAAAACATTCAGTACTTC. This codes for CASSSGTKNIQYF. The chain has TRBV7-9 and TRBJ2-4; no clear D. V was shortened by 4 bases and J by 4 bases, with 8 bases between the two germline ends. Germline V CDR1 and CDR2: SEHNR, FQNEAQ (reference sequence). CDR3 length: 13 residues.

The chain uses TRBV5-5 and TRBJ2-5; perhaps TRBD2 as D (6 bases). This CDR3 spans 16 amino acids. The ends were cut back, 5 bases at V and 1 base at J, with 18 bases in the middle. The germline V gene has CDR1 SGHKS and CDR2 YYEKEE (reference sequence). CDR3 DNA sequence: TGTGCCAGCAGTATGGTGGGGGGACCTGTCCAAGAGACCCAGTACTTC. It specifies CASSMVGGPVQETQYF.

The chain joins TRBV7-2 to TRBJ1-3; 8 nucleotides line up with TRBD1. The V gene end was trimmed by 2 bases and the J gene end by 4 bases; junction bases not matched to a gene: 10. The CDR3 is made up of 17 amino acids. CDR1 is SGHTA, CDR2 FQGNSA, per germline. CDR3 DNA: TGTGCCAGCAGCTTAAGCTTGGCAGGGGGCTCGGGAAACACCATATATTTT. It translates to CASSLSLAGGSGNTIYF.

This chain uses TRBV30 with TRBJ2-1, with TRBD1 matching over 7 bases. V lost 3 bases to trimming and J lost 0 bases; unmatched junction nucleotides: 8. This CDR3 is built from 16 residues. Germline V gene lookup returns CDR1 GTSNPN and CDR2 SVGIG (reference sequence). This CDR3 is CAWRAPGQRSYNEQFF. The CDR3, as DNA: TGTGCCTGGAGGGCACCGGGACAGCGCTCCTACAATGAGCAGTTCTTC.

The V call is TRBV21-1, the J call TRBJ2-3; the DNA was not compared with TRBD2, the D call given in the table. TRBV21-1 is a listed pseudogene. This CDR3 has 14 amino acids. For the CDR3, the DNA is TGTGCCAGCCCCTTCGGGGGGAACACAGATACGCAGTATTTT. It is translated as CASPFGGNTDTQYF.

This sequence joins TRBV6-6 and TRBJ1-5; perhaps TRBD1 as D (6 bases). V was pared by 2 bases and J by 7 bases, with 12 bases between. CDR1 and CDR2 (germline): MNHNY, SVGAGI (reference sequence). The length of the CDR3 is 14 residues. The CDR3 region is CASSYPGVEQPQHF. The DNA of the CDR3 is TGTGCCAGCAGTTACCCAGGGGTCGAACAGCCCCAGCATTTT.

This sequence joins TRBV30 and TRBJ2-1; no clear D. Germline V gene lookup returns CDR1 GTSNPN and CDR2 SVGIG (reference sequence). Trimming stripped 0 bases from V and 4 bases from J, with 1 base between. CDR3 size: 11 residues. CDR3 residues: CAWSVYNEQFF. As DNA, the CDR3 is TGTGCCTGGAGTGTTTACAATGAGCAGTTCTTC.

The rearrangement uses TRBV11-3 and TRBJ2-1; 13 bases are shared with TRBD2. V dropped 5 bases and J dropped 8; count of bases not matched to a gene: 9. This CDR3 contains 16 residues. Germline values: CDR1 SGHNT, CDR2 YENEEA. CDR3 residues: CASSARLAGGRDEQFF. Here the CDR3 DNA reads TGTGCCAGCAGCGCCCGACTAGCGGGGGGCAGGGATGAGCAGTTCTTC.

This chain's CDR3 is CSVEDRQGREDEQFF. The CDR3 coding sequence is TGCAGCGTTGAAGATCGGCAGGGAAGGGAGGATGAGCAGTTCTTC. The V gene is TRBV29-1, the J gene TRBJ2-1, with a tentative D call TRBD2 (6 bases). CDR1 is SQVTM and CDR2 is ANQGSEA in the germline V gene. The ends were cut back, 0 bases at V and 8 bases at J, with 17 bases in the middle. The CDR3 spans 15 residues.

The table lists this clone with a few counts. The rearrangement links TRBV24-1 to TRBJ2-5; 12 bases line up with TRBD1. Germline V gene lookup returns CDR1 KGHDR and CDR2 SFDVKD. CDR3 length: 17 amino acids. V dropped 3 bases and J dropped 1; count of bases not matched to a gene: 5. For the CDR3, the DNA is TGTGCCACCAGTGATGCTCCGGGACAGGGGGCCCAAGAGACCCAGTACTTC. It codes for CATSDAPGQGAQETQYF.

This clone occurred once. The V and J genes are TRBV15 and TRBJ2-2; D uncertain. The CDR3 sequence is 15 residues long. Deletions cut 0 bases from V and 7 bases from J, with 12 bases between. Germline CDR1 reads LNHNV; CDR2 reads YYDKDF (reference sequence). The CDR3 DNA reads as TGTGCCACCAGCAGAGATTGGCTAGAGGTCGGGGAGCTGTTTTTT. Encoded protein: CATSRDWLEVGELFF.

The chain carries TRBV2 and TRBJ2-1; maybe TRBD2 (6 bases). Trimming took off 5 bases at V and 7 bases at J, with 12 bases between the two ends. The CDR3 spans 13 residues. The V gene's germline CDR1 is SNHLY and CDR2 FYNNEI. The CDR3 DNA reads TGTGCCAGCAGTTCTGGGGGGTGGAATGAGCAGTTCTTC. Translated, it gives CASSSGGWNEQFF.

This chain links TRBV18 with TRBJ1-5, with no clear D. V was shortened by 2 bases and J by 7 bases, with 12 bases between the two germline ends. The CDR3 spans 14 residues. Germline assignment: CDR1 KGHSH and CDR2 LQKENI. CDR3 amino acids: CASSPSGDGQPQHF. CDR3 coding DNA: TGTGCCAGCTCACCATCCGGGGATGGGCAGCCCCAGCATTTT.

The chain is built from TRBV2 and TRBJ2-7; 8 bases map to TRBD1. The CDR3 covers 14 residues. Germline V lookup: CDR1 SNHLY, CDR2 FYNNEI. V was pared by 6 bases and J by 4 bases, with 8 bases of the junction left unmatched. The CDR3 coding sequence is TGTGCCAGCAGCCGAGGACAGGGTTGGTACGAGCAGTACTTC. Translated: CASSRGQGWYEQYF.

CDR3 protein: CASSTDRDTEAFF. The CDR3, as DNA: TGTGCCAGCAGTACCGACAGGGATACTGAAGCTTTCTTT. The chain couples TRBV2 to TRBJ1-1; 7 nucleotides line up with TRBD1. Germline V lookup: CDR1 SNHLY, CDR2 FYNNEI. The trim removed 5 bases at V and 5 bases at J, leaving 5 bases unmatched. CDR3 size: 13 residues.

V and J are TRBV6-5 and TRBJ2-7, with 7 bases matching TRBD2. The germline V gene encodes CDR1 MNHEY and CDR2 SVGAGI. The CDR3 has 13 amino acids. V gave up 6 bases and J gave up 6 bases; unmatched junction bases: 8. The CDR3 here is CASSSVAGVEQYF. For the CDR3, the DNA is TGTGCCAGCAGCTCCGTGGCGGGGGTCGAGCAGTACTTC.

CDR3 region: CASSSGQGTTDTQYF. The CDR3 nucleotides are TGTGCCAGCAGTTCAGGACAGGGCACCACAGATACGCAGTATTTT. This sequence joins TRBV11-2 and TRBJ2-3; TRBD1 aligns across 8 bases. The ends lost 6 bases at V and 2 bases at J; junction bases unmatched: 7. Germline CDR1 SGHAT, CDR2 FQNNGV. The CDR3 is 15 amino acids.

The chain carries TRBV6-5 and TRBJ1-6, with D possibly matching TRBD1 (6 bases). Trimming cost V 5 bases and J 13 bases, with 12 bases left between them. Germline CDR1 MNHEY, CDR2 SVGAGI. This CDR3 has 12 amino acids. The CDR3 DNA is TGTGCCAGCAGTAACCCACAGGGTCCCCTCCACTTT. This translates into CASSNPQGPLHF.

The CDR3 reads CASSTGGVPLHF. The DNA for the CDR3 is TGTGCCAGCAGTACAGGGGGTGTACCCCTCCACTTT. This chain links TRBV12-3 or TRBV12-4 with TRBJ1-6; 8 bases match TRBD1. V lost 5 bases, J lost 12 bases, and 3 bases stayed unmatched. This CDR3 has 12 residues.

The rearrangement joins TRBV6-2 or TRBV6-3 to TRBJ1-5, with a possible D match to TRBD1 (5 bases). V dropped 5 bases and J dropped 7 bases, with 21 bases sitting between them. The CDR3 loop spans 16 amino acids. CDR1 is MNHEY and CDR2 is SVGEGT in the germline V gene. The CDR3 region is CASSRLVGQGGQPQHF. In nucleotides, the CDR3 is TGTGCCAGCAGTCGCCTCGTGGGCCAGGGCGGACAGCCCCAGCATTTT.

The chain carries TRBV30 and TRBJ2-7; D is possibly TRBD1 (5 bases). Trimming took off 1 base at V and 1 base at J, with 14 bases between the two ends. The CDR3 has 15 amino acids. Germline CDR1 GTSNPN, CDR2 SVGIG (reference sequence). CDR3: CAWSENNRRSYEQYF. CDR3 DNA: TGTGCCTGGAGTGAGAATAACAGGAGATCCTACGAGCAGTACTTC.